Following are 21 T cell receptor beta chains from one sample sequenced in a study of blood T cell repertoires in COVID-19. Produced via immunoSEQ multiplex PCR; TCRdb's table is partial and in-frame only. This table holds under 55,000 clones, around 89% found once. The sequencing sample was made of peripheral blood. These receptor sequences come from a human donor in a cohort sampled during active COVID-19.

The chain links TRBV28 to TRBJ2-2; a weak D match, TRBD2 (7 bases). Deletions cut 3 bases from V and 3 bases from J, with 11 bases between. The germline CDR1 and CDR2 sequences are MDHEN and SYDVKM. The CDR3 runs to 15 residues. This CDR3 reads CASSFRGGYTGELFF. For the CDR3, the DNA is TGTGCCAGCAGTTTCAGGGGAGGGTACACCGGGGAGCTGTTTTTT.

This clone is a singleton in its sample. The chain employs TRBV7-3 and TRBJ2-3, with TRBD1 matching 8 bases. This CDR3 spans 16 amino acids. CDR1 is SGHTA and CDR2 is FQGTGA in the germline V gene. V was pared by 4 bases and J by 0 bases, with 6 bases of the junction left unmatched. CDR3 sequence (DNA): TGTGCCAGCAGCTATCAGGGGGCGTTGAGCACAGATACGCAGTATTTT. Amino acid sequence: CASSYQGALSTDTQYF.

This clone occurred a few times. The V call is TRBV5-4, the J call TRBJ1-2; D is unresolved. Germline V gene sequence: CDR1 SGHNT, CDR2 YYREEE (reference sequence). Trimming left V 0 bases short and J 2 bases short, with 8 bases between. This CDR3 comprises 14 residues. CDR3 in DNA: TGTGCCAGCAGCTTGGACCTTAGCAACTATGGCTACACCTTC. As protein: CASSLDLSNYGYTF.

This chain joins TRBV5-1 and TRBJ2-7, with D unresolved. Per germline, CDR1 SGHRS and CDR2 YFSETQ. The CDR3 extends over 14 amino acids. V was clipped by 4 bases and J by 7 bases, with 18 bases between them. The CDR3 sequence: CASSLQSTFWEQYF. The CDR3 nucleotides read TGCGCCAGCAGCCTGCAATCCACTTTTTGGGAGCAGTACTTC.

Only a few counts were recorded for this clone. V gene TRBV11-2 combines with J gene TRBJ2-1; D is possibly TRBD2 (5 bases). Germline V lookup: CDR1 SGHAT, CDR2 FQNNGV. The CDR3 sequence is 15 residues long. Trimming stripped 1 base from V and 6 bases from J, with 13 bases between. CDR3 protein: CASSLVSGFTNEQFF. In DNA form, the CDR3 reads TGTGCCAGCAGCTTAGTCTCGGGATTCACCAATGAGCAGTTCTTC.

The chain uses TRBV24-1 and TRBJ2-3, with D possibly being TRBD2 (5 bases). Trimming cost V 1 base and J 5 bases, with 6 bases left between them. The CDR3 loop spans 13 amino acids. The germline V gene has CDR1 KGHDR and CDR2 SFDVKD. The CDR3 sequence is CATSDLGRDTQYF. CDR3 in DNA: TGTGCCACCAGTGATTTAGGGAGAGATACGCAGTATTTT.

V usage is TRBV5-1 and J usage is TRBJ1-1; the match to TRBD1 covers 9 bases. This CDR3 comprises 17 residues. V gave up 2 bases and J gave up 4 bases; unmatched junction bases: 12. Germline assignment: CDR1 SGHRS and CDR2 YFSETQ. Written as DNA, the CDR3 is TGCGCCAGCAGCTTCACCGGGACAGGGCTCTCGCGCACTGAAGCTTTCTTT. This codes for CASSFTGTGLSRTEAFF.

This chain joins TRBV6-5 and TRBJ2-1, with 8 bases aligning to TRBD2. CDR1 is MNHEY and CDR2 is SVGAGI in the germline V gene. The V gene end was trimmed by 2 bases and the J gene end by 4 bases; junction bases not matched to a gene: 4. This CDR3 comprises 15 residues. CDR3 amino acids: CASSYDGGVYNEQFF. DNA for the CDR3: TGTGCCAGCAGTTACGACGGGGGGGTTTACAATGAGCAGTTCTTC.

V gene TRBV5-1 combines with J gene TRBJ1-1; unclear D gene. V shed 4 bases and J shed 10 bases, with 11 bases lying between them. CDR1 and CDR2 (germline): SGHRS, YFSETQ. This CDR3 spans 11 amino acids. The CDR3 coding sequence is TGCGCCAGCAGCGCAGGACGGGGAGCTTTCTTT. Protein sequence: CASSAGRGAFF.

The rearrangement links TRBV29-1 to TRBJ2-3, with 10 bases that match TRBD2. The germline CDR1 and CDR2 sequences are SQVTM and ANQGSEA. The ends lost 3 bases at V and 8 bases at J; junction bases unmatched: 5. The CDR3 contains 13 residues. The CDR3: CSVEGTSDRTQYF. CDR3 DNA: TGCAGCGTTGAGGGGACTAGCGACCGTACGCAGTATTTT.

The chain joins TRBV19 to TRBJ2-2; 8 bases match TRBD2. CDR3 length: 16 residues. CDR1 and CDR2 (germline): LNHDA, SQIVND (reference sequence). The junction had 10 bases not matched to a gene; V was cut back by 6 bases and J by 4 bases. The CDR3 DNA follows: TGTGCCAGTAGAACTCCTAGCGGGTCGGCCACCGGGGAGCTGTTTTTT. It translates to CASRTPSGSATGELFF.

The rearrangement uses TRBV28 and TRBJ1-5; TRBD1 might be the D (5 bases). The CDR3 totals 17 residues. Trimming removed 5 bases from V and 4 bases from J, with 21 bases in between. Germline V CDR1 and CDR2: MDHEN, SYDVKM. CDR3 DNA: TGTGCCAGCAGTACAACCAGGAGAAGGGGTCGTAATCAGCCCCAGCATTTT. Translated: CASSTTRRRGRNQPQHF.

This clone was counted a single time. This sequence joins TRBV6-2 or TRBV6-3 and TRBJ2-1, with 8 bases fitting TRBD1. The germline V gene encodes CDR1 MNHEY and CDR2 SVGEGT. The CDR3 contains 11 residues. V gave up 2 bases and J gave up 16 bases; unmatched junction bases: 4. The CDR3 bases are TGTGCCAGCAGTTACGGGACAGGACGATTCTTC. The encoded protein is CASSYGTGRFF.

This clone appeared a single time. V is TRBV7-2 and J is TRBJ2-1; 10 bases fit TRBD1. Germline loops: CDR1 SGHTA, CDR2 FQGNSA. There are 15 residues in the CDR3. V lost 8 bases to trimming and J lost 4 bases; unmatched junction nucleotides: 8. CDR3 nucleotides: TGTGCCAGCCGATCCGGGACAGGGGTATACAATGAGCAGTTCTTC. Protein product: CASRSGTGVYNEQFF.

The chain combines TRBV7-2 with TRBJ2-3, with 8 positions matching TRBD2. The length of the CDR3 is 19 residues. Per the germline V gene, CDR1 is SGHTA and CDR2 is FQGNSA. J was trimmed by 1 base and V by 5 bases; bases with no gene match: 17. Here the CDR3 reads CASSPRGRSLSGGTDTQYF. The CDR3 nucleotides are TGTGCCAGCAGCCCTCGGGGTCGATCCCTTAGCGGGGGCACAGATACGCAGTATTTT.

This chain connects TRBV7-6 to TRBJ1-1; 10 nucleotides line up with TRBD1. Germline values: CDR1 SGHVS, CDR2 FNYEAQ. CDR3 length equals 16 residues. V shed 3 bases, J shed 1 base, and the junction held 5 bases outside the gene matches. The CDR3 is CASSFRQGAPNTEAFF. As DNA, the CDR3 is TGTGCCAGCAGCTTTCGACAGGGGGCCCCGAACACTGAAGCTTTCTTT.

The J gene is TRBJ2-7, the V gene TRBV6-5; 7 bases align to TRBD2. V shed 6 bases, J shed 1 base, and the junction held 6 bases outside the gene matches. The CDR3 is made up of 14 amino acids. Germline loops: CDR1 MNHEY, CDR2 SVGAGI. CDR3 residues: CASSLVGGSYEQYF. CDR3 DNA sequence: TGTGCCAGCAGCTTGGTCGGGGGGTCCTACGAGCAGTACTTC.

This chain uses TRBV6-2 or TRBV6-3 with TRBJ2-3; D is perhaps TRBD1 (5 bases). The CDR3 length is 14 residues. Germline assignment: CDR1 MNHEY and CDR2 SVGEGT. Trimming pared 5 bases from V and 0 bases from J, leaving 9 bases between. CDR3 sequence reads: CASSLQGSTDTQYF. As DNA, the CDR3 is TGTGCCAGCAGTCTGCAGGGTAGCACAGATACGCAGTATTTT.

The chain joins TRBV28 to TRBJ2-1, with TRBD2 as a possible D gene (5 bases). V was pared by 3 bases and J by 0 bases, with 12 bases between. This CDR3 spans 16 amino acids. Germline CDR1 reads MDHEN; CDR2 reads SYDVKM. CDR3 sequence: CASSFPLGSSYNEQFF. Written as DNA, the CDR3 is TGTGCCAGCAGTTTCCCCCTGGGGAGCTCCTACAATGAGCAGTTCTTC.

The V and J genes are TRBV29-1 and TRBJ1-2; the D is unclear. This CDR3 region has 12 residues. Germline V lookup: CDR1 SQVTM, CDR2 ANQGSEA. V lost 6 bases, J lost 1 base, and 9 bases lay in between. CDR3 nucleotides: TGCAGCGTCCGCCTGAGTAACTATGGCTACACCTTC. Its translation is CSVRLSNYGYTF.

The chain employs TRBV11-3 and TRBJ2-3; D may be TRBD2 (6 bases). There are 14 residues in the CDR3. Trimming left V 1 base short and J 3 bases short, with 8 bases between. The germline gives CDR1 SGHNT, CDR2 YENEEA. Here the CDR3 DNA reads TGTGCCAGCAGCTTAGTGGGGGGTACAGATACGCAGTATTTT. This codes for CASSLVGGTDTQYF.